These T cell receptor beta chains were read from a single sample in a study of neoadjuvant anti-PD-1 for oral cavity cancer. TCRdb's table, derived via immunoSEQ multiplex PCR, lists solely in-frame clones and lacks some. Of around 6,900 clones listed, about 80% were seen once; the top ten hold around 3.5%. The sequencing used PBMCs, collected before nivolumab (anti-PD-1) treatment. Receptor source: a person aged 40-85 years with oral cavity squamous cell carcinoma. Both conserved end residues are part of each CDR3. The D gene is left open where the match is weak. The size field is filled for only some rows; it gives once, few, many or a size class.

TRBJ1-1,-,-,TRBV15,CATKRGTNTEAFF,TGTGCCACCAAGAGGGGAACGAACACTGAAGCTTTCTTT
TRBJ1-1,-,-,TRBV6-5,CASSSGGTNTEAFF,TGTGCCAGCAGTAGTGGGGGGACGAACACTGAAGCTTTCTTT
TRBJ2-3,-,once,TRBV7-9,CASSPGMTASSTDTQYF,TGTGCCAGCAGCCCGGGCATGACAGCTTCAAGCACAGATACGCAGTATTTT
TRBJ2-2,TRBD1,few,TRBV14,CASSPLRQGAGTGELFF,TGTGCCAGCAGCCCGCTACGACAGGGGGCAGGCACCGGGGAGCTGTTTTTT
TRBJ1-2,TRBD1,-,TRBV10-2,CASSSGGLYGYTF,TGCGCCAGCAGTTCAGGGGGCCTCTATGGCTACACCTTC
TRBJ2-3,TRBD2,-,TRBV7-3,CASSPLGSGGADTQYF,TGTGCCAGCAGCCCCCTAGGTAGCGGGGGGGCAGATACGCAGTATTTT
TRBJ1-2,TRBD1,few,TRBV6-5,CASSYDGRGTHYGYTF,TGTGCCAGCAGTTACGACGGCAGGGGGACCCACTATGGCTACACCTTC
TRBJ2-1,-,-,TRBV7-3,CASSSSGTENEQFF,TGTGCCAGCAGCTCCTCCGGGACGGAGAATGAGCAGTTCTTC
TRBJ2-2,TRBD2,-,TRBV7-6,CASSHKSGVTGELFF,TGTGCCAGCAGCCATAAAAGCGGGGTGACCGGGGAGCTGTTTTTT
TRBJ1-2,-,once,TRBV6-5,CASSYSYREVNGYTF,TGTGCCAGCAGTTACTCGTACAGGGAAGTTAATGGCTACACCTTC
TRBJ2-1,-,-,TRBV11-2,CASSPDGQPYNEQFF,TGTGCCAGCAGCCCCGATGGACAGCCCTACAATGAGCAGTTCTTC
TRBJ2-1,TRBD2,-,TRBV7-2,CASRDRGGRSYNEQFF,TGTGCCAGCAGGGACCGCGGGGGAAGATCCTACAATGAGCAGTTCTTC
TRBJ2-7,TRBD1,-,TRBV10-3,CAISDSGGRYEQYF,TGTGCCATCAGTGATTCAGGGGGCCGCTACGAGCAGTACTTC
TRBJ2-5,TRBD2,-,TRBV30,CASGLRRETQYF,TGTGCATCGGGACTAAGGCGAGAGACCCAGTACTTC
TRBJ1-5,-,once,TRBV15,CATSRELTGTIDQPQHF,TGTGCCACCAGCAGAGAACTTACCGGGACAATCGACCAGCCCCAGCATTTT